What follows are 21 T cell receptor beta chains derived from one specimen sequenced in a study of spatial heterogeneity in lung cancer. Time point defined: sample taken at primary tumor resection. In each case, whole RNA from tumor, nontumor lung or frozen PBMC was sequenced unsorted. TCRdb re-derived calls from the 5' RACE reads in MiXCR, one entry per CDR3 protein. The data hold about 1,100 distinct CDR3 sequences, with 46% observed a single time. Specimen: PBMCs, collected at surgery. The receptors were gathered from a male donor with early-stage non-small cell lung cancer.

In regard to this clonotype: With the library built for alpha chains, this beta chain is off target and its frequency is not meaningful. The chain employs TRBV28 and TRBJ2-3, with TRBD2 as a possible D gene (6 bases). Germline V gene sequence: CDR1 MDHEN, CDR2 SYDVKM. This CDR3 is built from 14 residues. V lost 9 bases, J lost 3 bases, and 16 bases lay in between. The CDR3 sequence is CASTNAGGTDTQYF. DNA of the CDR3: TGTGCCAGTACTAACGCCGGAGGGACAGATACGCAGTATTTT.

As concerns this clonotype: As an off-target read in a library built for alpha chains, this beta chain has a frequency of little significance. This rearrangement joins TRBV5-4 to TRBJ1-2, with D possibly TRBD1 on 6 matching bases. Trimming took off 0 bases at V and 4 bases at J, with 10 bases between the two ends. Germline-derived CDR1 and CDR2 are SGHNT and YYREEE (reference sequence). The length of the CDR3 is 14 residues. For the CDR3, the DNA is TGTGCCAGCAGCTTGGCGGACAGTGTCTATGGCTACACCTTC. Residues: CASSLADSVYGYTF. Drawing the rest from reference TRBV5-4 and TRBJ1-2, the complete variable domain is ETGVTQSPTHLIKTRGQQVTLRCSSQSGHNTVSWYQQALGQGPQFIFQYYREEENGRGNFPPRFSGLQFPNYSSELNVNALELDDSALYLCASSLADSVYGYTFGSGTRLTVV.

As regards this clonotype: Since it is a stray read in a library aimed at alpha chains, this beta chain has a size that is not meaningful. This chain connects TRBV28 to TRBJ2-2; no definite D call. Between the trimmed V and J ends, which lost 5 bases and 2 bases, there was a span of 12 bases. The germline gives CDR1 MDHEN, CDR2 SYDVKM. This CDR3 contains 15 residues. The CDR3 loop reads CASSPRSFNTGELFF. CDR3 nucleotide sequence: TGTGCCAGCAGTCCCCGGTCCTTTAACACCGGGGAGCTGTTTTTT.

Note on this clonotype: A library made for alpha chains picked up this beta chain off target, so its size means little. CDR3 loop: CASSLRDGRSTDTQYF. CDR3 sequence (DNA): TGTGCCAGCAGCTTAAGGGACGGGCGTAGCACAGATACGCAGTATTTT. This chain connects TRBV7-2 to TRBJ2-3; D might be TRBD1 or TRBD2, each matching 5 bases. The CDR3 consists of 16 residues. Germline V gene sequence: CDR1 SGHTA, CDR2 FQGNSA. V lost 2 bases and J 0 bases, leaving 12 bases between the germline ends.

This clonotype was seen a few times. For a library built for alpha chains, this beta chain is a stray read; little rests on its size. The chain links TRBV5-1 to TRBJ2-1, with D tentatively TRBD2 (6 bases). This CDR3 comprises 15 residues. Germline assignment: CDR1 SGHRS and CDR2 YFSETQ. Trimming stripped 1 base from V and 5 bases from J, with 13 bases between. The CDR3 loop is CASSLQPSADNEQFF. As DNA, the CDR3 is TGCGCCAGCAGCTTGCAGCCTAGCGCCGACAATGAGCAGTTCTTC.

This clonotype was detected only a few times. As an off-target read in a library built for alpha chains, this beta chain has a frequency of little significance. The V and J genes are TRBV7-9 and TRBJ2-3; maybe TRBD2 (5 bases). The germline V gene has CDR1 SEHNR and CDR2 FQNEAQ (reference sequence). With 0 bases removed from V and 2 bases from J, the gap between germline ends came to 12 bases. The CDR3 has 16 residues. CDR3 coding DNA: TGTGCCAGCAGCTTAGCTCGGGGAGACTACACAGATACGCAGTATTTT. The encoded protein is CASSLARGDYTDTQYF.

As for this clonotype: With the library built for alpha chains, this beta chain is off target and its frequency is not meaningful. The chain employs TRBV11-2 and TRBJ2-5, with TRBD1 as a possible D gene (6 bases). Germline CDR1 reads SGHAT; CDR2 reads FQNNGV. V was shortened by 0 bases and J by 5 bases, with 10 bases between the two germline ends. This CDR3 is 14 amino acids long. CDR3 sequence: CASSLDRGGETQYF. CDR3 DNA: TGTGCCAGCAGCTTAGACAGGGGCGGTGAGACCCAGTACTTC. The full variable domain, its missing parts supplied by reference TRBV11-2 and TRBJ2-5, is EAGVAQSPRYKIIEKRQSVAFWCNPISGHATLYWYQQILGQGPKLLIQFQNNGVVDDSQLPKDRFSAERLKGVDSTLKIQPAKLEDSAVYLCASSLDRGGETQYFGPGTRLLVL.

As for this clonotype: Because the library targeted alpha chains, this beta chain is an off-target read whose size means little. The rearrangement uses TRBV29-1 and TRBJ2-5; a weak D match, TRBD1 (6 bases). Germline CDR1 SQVTM, CDR2 ANQGSEA. This CDR3 has 12 residues. Trimming took off 6 bases at V and 2 bases at J, with 10 bases between the two ends. The CDR3 DNA is TGCAGCGTGGACAGAGCACAAGAGACCCAGTACTTC. Protein product: CSVDRAQETQYF. The full variable domain, in which reference TRBV29-1 and TRBJ2-5 provide the parts outside the CDR3, is SAVISQKPSRDICQRGTSLTIQCQVDSQVTMMFWYRQQPGQSLTLIATANQGSEATYESGFVIDKFPISRPNLTFSTLTVSNMSPEDSSIYLCSVDRAQETQYFGPGTRLLVL.

Worth noting for this clonotype: This beta chain is a stray sequence in a library constructed for alpha chains; its clone size is not meaningful. The chain carries TRBV5-1 and TRBJ2-5; weak D call: TRBD2 (5 bases). There are 12 residues in the CDR3. The V end lost 7 bases, the J end lost 5 bases, and 12 bases lay between the germline ends. Per germline, CDR1 SGHRS and CDR2 YFSETQ. The CDR3 DNA reads as TGCGCCAGCGCCCGAGAGGGTGAGACCCAGTACTTC. This translates into CASAREGETQYF.

About this clonotype itself: Since the library was made to target alpha chains, this beta chain is a stray read and its abundance is not meaningful. This rearrangement joins TRBV29-1 to TRBJ2-3; D unclear. CDR1 and CDR2 from the germline V gene are SQVTM and ANQGSEA. The CDR3 consists of 12 residues. V dropped 3 bases and J dropped 1 base, with 5 bases sitting between them. The CDR3: CSVDTGTDTQYF. The CDR3 region has the DNA TGCAGCGTTGATACAGGCACAGATACGCAGTATTTT.

About this clonotype itself: For a library built for alpha chains, this beta chain is a stray read; little rests on its size. The V gene is TRBV10-3, the J gene TRBJ1-1, with 9 bases that match TRBD1. This CDR3 comprises 13 residues. The germline gives CDR1 ENHRY, CDR2 SYGVKD. Losses at the gene ends were 9 bases for V and 5 bases for J; bases not matched to a gene: 7. CDR3 in DNA: TGTGCCATTCGGACAGGGGCCGAAACTGAAGCTTTCTTT. This translates into CAIRTGAETEAFF.

This clonotype has just one count. A library prepared for alpha chains yielded this beta chain as an off-target read; its size is of little meaning. The gene calls are TRBV7-2 and TRBJ2-1, with a tentative D call TRBD1 (5 bases). V lost 0 bases to trimming and J lost 7 bases, with 7 bases between them. This CDR3 has 13 amino acids. CDR1 SGHTA and CDR2 FQGNSA come from the germline V gene. CDR3 in amino acids: CASSLAKGNEQFF. The CDR3 bases are TGTGCCAGCAGCTTAGCGAAGGGGAATGAGCAGTTCTTC.

A word on this clonotype: This beta chain was picked up by a library intended for alpha chains and is off target, so its count carries little meaning. The gene calls are TRBV7-8 and TRBJ2-3; D remains unclear. The CDR3 is 14 residues long. Germline lookup yields CDR1 SGHVS and CDR2 FQNEAQ. Deletions cut 4 bases from V and 1 base from J, with 9 bases between. The CDR3: CASSSRGRTDTQYF. For the CDR3, the DNA is TGTGCCAGCAGCTCCAGAGGACGCACAGATACGCAGTATTTT.

For this clonotype: As an off-target read in a library built for alpha chains, this beta chain has a frequency of little significance. The CDR3 region is CASSGLASLAKNIQYF. The CDR3 bases are TGTGCCAGCAGTGGACTAGCTTCATTAGCCAAAAACATTCAGTACTTC. The chain recombines TRBV28 with TRBJ2-4, with 8 bases identical to TRBD2. Losses at the gene ends were 5 bases for V and 0 bases for J; bases not matched to a gene: 6. CDR1 MDHEN and CDR2 SYDVKM come from the germline V gene. The CDR3 length is 16 residues.

A note on this clonotype: This beta chain lies outside the target of a library built for alpha chains; its clone size means little. V is TRBV29-1 and J is TRBJ2-7; 14 bases map to TRBD2. The CDR3 consists of 16 residues. V gave up 6 bases and J gave up 0 bases; unmatched junction bases: 7. Germline CDR1 and CDR2: SQVTM and ANQGSEA. CDR3: CSVEGLAGAGSYEQYF. CDR3 DNA sequence: TGCAGCGTGGAGGGACTAGCGGGGGCGGGCTCCTACGAGCAGTACTTC.

A single count supports this clonotype. Being off target in a library aimed at alpha chains, this beta chain has a size of little meaning. The chain joins TRBV20-1 to TRBJ1-1; TRBD1 aligns across 7 bases. Germline values: CDR1 DFQATT, CDR2 SNEGSKA (reference sequence). V trimming: 1 base; J trimming: 1 base; junction bases outside the gene matches: 9. The length of the CDR3 is 16 residues. CDR3 DNA sequence: TGCAGTGCTAGAGTTATTAAGACAGGGAGGAACACTGAAGCTTTCTTT. Protein: CSARVIKTGRNTEAFF.

This clonotype rates as large. This beta chain was picked up by a library intended for alpha chains and is off target, so its count carries little meaning. The CDR3 here is CATNSRDRGRRNEQFF. The CDR3 coding sequence is TGTGCCACTAACTCAAGGGACAGGGGGCGTAGGAATGAGCAGTTCTTC. This sequence joins TRBV10-3 and TRBJ2-1; TRBD1 aligns across 12 bases. V shed 10 bases and J 7 bases; nucleotides not matched to a gene: 14. Germline loops: CDR1 ENHRY, CDR2 SYGVKD. CDR3 size: 16 residues.

Worth noting for this clonotype: This beta chain is a stray read from a library made for alpha chains; its abundance is not meaningful. The rearrangement links TRBV15 to TRBJ1-5; no clear D gene. Germline V CDR1 and CDR2: LNHNV, YYDKDF (reference sequence). Trimming shortened V by 4 bases and J by 2 bases, and 9 bases separated the two germline ends. The CDR3 spans 14 residues. In nucleotides, the CDR3 is TGTGCCACCAGCACCCGCAGAGGCAATCAGCCCCAGCATTTT. It translates to CATSTRRGNQPQHF.

About this clonotype itself: This beta chain appears as a stray read in a library generated for alpha chains; its size is not informative. The chain combines TRBV29-1 with TRBJ2-3; 7 bases agree with TRBD1. After removal of 4 bases from V and 3 bases from J, the junction contained 1 base not matched to a gene. The CDR3 totals 12 residues. Germline V lookup: CDR1 SQVTM, CDR2 ANQGSEA. Here the CDR3 reads CSVGTGTDTQYF. The CDR3 DNA follows: TGCAGCGTTGGGACAGGTACAGATACGCAGTATTTT.

This clonotype was counted between two and nine times. Found in a library prepared for alpha chains, this beta chain is an off-target read, and its abundance has little meaning. The chain has TRBV11-2 and TRBJ2-1; TRBD2 aligns across 11 bases. The CDR3 has 15 residues. The V gene's germline CDR1 is SGHAT and CDR2 FQNNGV. With V trimmed by 6 bases and J by 1 base, 2 bases remained unmatched. CDR3 nucleotide sequence: TGTGCCAGCAGTCTAGCGGGGGGATCCTACAATGAGCAGTTCTTC. It translates to CASSLAGGSYNEQFF. The full variable domain, its missing parts supplied by reference TRBV11-2 and TRBJ2-1, is EAGVAQSPRYKIIEKRQSVAFWCNPISGHATLYWYQQILGQGPKLLIQFQNNGVVDDSQLPKDRFSAERLKGVDSTLKIQPAKLEDSAVYLCASSLAGGSYNEQFFGPGTRLTVL.

There are a few counts of this clonotype. A library prepared for alpha chains yielded this beta chain as an off-target read; its size is of little meaning. The chain carries TRBV7-9 and TRBJ2-3; D ambiguous. Trimming took 0 bases from V and 4 from J, leaving 2 bases between them. CDR3 length: 12 amino acids. Germline CDR1 SEHNR, CDR2 FQNEAQ (reference sequence). The CDR3, as DNA: TGTGCCAGCAGCTTAGCTGCAGATACGCAGTATTTT. Translation: CASSLAADTQYF.